This T cell receptor (beta chain) came from a study of blood T cell repertoires in COVID-19. Trimming took 0 bases from V and 0 from J; bases not matched to a gene: 5. Germline V gene sequence: CDR1 MNHEY, CDR2 SVGEGT. The CDR3 has 17 amino acids. Original methodology: From reference gene primer amplification, estimates of nucleated cell counts were derived. Measured with immunoSEQ multiplex PCR; TCRdb has only the in-frame clones, and not every one. The DNA was the basis for D and trimming; V, J and clone size are from that table. The repertoire holds fewer than 120,000 clones, 88% seen once, with approximately 3.4% in the top ten.

Sequencing was performed on peripheral blood. This chain uses TRBV6-2 or TRBV6-3 with TRBJ2-3; TRBD1 matches 8 bases. The TCR comes from a woman aged 50 to 60 with acute or convalescent COVID-19. Here the CDR3 DNA reads TGTGCCAGCAGTTACTCAACCAGGGGGCGCAGCACAGATACGCAGTATTTT. It specifies CASSYSTRGRSTDTQYF.